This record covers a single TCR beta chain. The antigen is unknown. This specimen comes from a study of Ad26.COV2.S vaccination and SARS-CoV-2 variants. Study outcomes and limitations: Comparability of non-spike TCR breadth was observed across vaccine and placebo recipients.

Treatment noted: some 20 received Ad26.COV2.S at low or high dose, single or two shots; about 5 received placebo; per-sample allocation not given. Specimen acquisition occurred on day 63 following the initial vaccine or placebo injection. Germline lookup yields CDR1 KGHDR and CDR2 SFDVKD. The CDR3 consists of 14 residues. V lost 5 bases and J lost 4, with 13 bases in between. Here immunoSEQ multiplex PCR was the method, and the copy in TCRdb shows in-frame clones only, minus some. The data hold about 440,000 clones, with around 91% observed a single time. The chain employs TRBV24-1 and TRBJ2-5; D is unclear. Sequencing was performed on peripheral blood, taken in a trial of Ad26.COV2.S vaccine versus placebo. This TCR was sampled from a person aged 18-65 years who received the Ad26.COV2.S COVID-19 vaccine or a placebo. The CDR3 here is CATSVGPSRETQYF. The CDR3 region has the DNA TGTGCCACCAGTGTCGGTCCCTCTAGAGAGACCCAGTACTTC.